This TCR beta chain was retrieved from a study of shared clonotypes between healthy human individuals. About the study: Participating donors consisted of two women and a few men aged 18 to 49.

Only in-frame clones appear in the TCRdb table, and some are missing; sequencing was by immunoSEQ multiplex PCR. Seen here are over a million clones, about 80% observed once, and the top ten hold 0.5% to 0.65%. This clonotype originated in a man between 18 and 29 years old in good health. Some clones in this sample may be carry-over from other donors' samples. Sequences were obtained from memory CD4+ T cells from PBMCs. This sample's subset: CD45RA-negative fraction.

Here the CDR3 DNA reads TGTGCCACCAGCAGAGATCGGTCAGAATTCTATGGCTACACCTTC. This sequence encodes CATSRDRSEFYGYTF. V usage is TRBV15 and J usage is TRBJ1-2; D is unclear. There are 15 residues in the CDR3. Germline CDR1 is LNHNV and CDR2 is YYDKDF (reference sequence). Trimming removed 0 bases at V and 4 bases at J, with 12 bases between. Variable domain in full (rest from reference TRBV15 and TRBJ1-2): DAMVIQNPRYQVTQFGKPVTLSCSQTLNHNVMYWYQQKSSQAPKLLFHYYDKDFNNEADTPDNFQSRRPNTSFCFLDIRSPGLGDTAMYLCATSRDRSEFYGYTFGSGTRLTVV.